This TCR beta chain came from a study of blood T cells in healthy people across ages (dated by TCRdb to about 2015). For the wider study: Template switching captured roughly one uniquely barcoded TCR beta cDNA molecule per two T cells in model experiments. The study measured age-related changes in TCR beta repertoire diversity using deep sequencing normalized with unique cDNA molecular identifiers. Four age groups were formed from the donors: young (average approximately 15 years), middle-aged (approximately 39), aged (over 55) and long-lived (around 82). To avoid experimental bias, donors of different ages were distributed randomly across sequencing lanes. For two donors (one aged 18 to 30 and one aged 80 or older), the study analyzed two additional independent replicas of 1 million unique cDNA reads from the same blood draw. The paper's findings and limits, for the study overall: A strong correlation was found between observed TCR beta diversity and the percentage of naive T cells measured by flow cytometry. Estimates of total diversity based on one million sequenced T cells were considered lower bounds and underestimates. Because donor CMV infection status was unknown, age-related changes in expanded clonotypes were potentially confounded. Observed TCR beta diversity per million T cells fell roughly linearly with age, and a significant reduction was already apparent by age around 36. Compared with the aged group, more naive CD4+ T cells, fewer expanded clones and increased TCR diversity were shown by the long-lived group, suggesting age selection. Since profiling was done on bulk unsorted PBMCs, naive and antigen-experienced compartments could not be conclusively compared.

Concerning this clonotype: Its antigen specificity is not known. It has no much larger one-base neighbor in the sample; base qualities were not kept.

The roughly 37 donors, aged roughly 6 to 95 years, were systemically healthy Caucasian individuals from Russia. Each donor gave around 9.5 milliliters of peripheral blood, collected into EDTA-treated Vacutainer tubes. Ficoll-Paque density-gradient centrifugation was used to isolate PBMCs, with at least 6.5 million per sample. Trizol reagent was used to extract total RNA from the PBMCs, yielding at least 6 micrograms per sample. Naive CD45RAhigh/CD27high T cell percentages were measured by flow cytometry on a PBMC aliquot from every donor. The library came from 5' RACE. This sample was sequenced with an Illumina HiSeq 2500. A second PCR of roughly 7 to 11 cycles was run with a J-beta primer mix and a sample-barcoded 5' primer. A unique molecular identifier was introduced onto each TCR beta cDNA molecule by a template-switch 5' adaptor carrying 12 random nucleotides. Each sample yielded at least 3 million CDR3-containing paired-end reads. First-strand cDNA was synthesized from all RNA with the Mint cDNA synthesis kit, primed by a TRBC-specific oligonucleotide. After uracil-DNA glycosylase treatment, a first 18-cycle PCR used universal primers M1SS and BC2_uni_R on all cDNA. On the study's bioinformatics: Each sample was normalized by randomly selecting 1 million high-quality reads, each carrying a distinct molecular identifier. Reads sharing molecular identifiers were discarded rather than binned into consensus sequences. MiTCR, set to a Q25 quality threshold and the strictest error-elimination algorithm, was used for CDR3 identification, clonotype clustering and error correction. A nonparametric unseen species model with Euler transformation was used to estimate lower-bound total TCR beta diversity. The public reads were reprocessed in TCRdb via fastp at Q25 and MiXCR, keeping in-frame beta chains. Merged by CDR3 protein, the rows form single entries marked with the most common genes and DNA. The V and J calls follow TCRdb's processing rather than the paper's. For this sample there are 780,000 or so distinct CDR3 sequences; 56% appear just once. The ten largest account for about 26% of the sample.

The sequencing sample was made of blood. This sequence was found in a man between 35 and 55 years old in good health.

The sequence in DNA is TGTGCCAGCAGCCAGCACAGAGACAATGAGCAGTTCTTC. Its product reads: CASSQHRDNEQFF. The chain uses TRBV4-2 and TRBJ2-1; the D gene is not confidently resolved. V loses 3 bases of germline sequence and J loses 5 bases, and the interval between the two ends is 8 bases. Taken from cysteine to phenylalanine, the CDR3 has 13 residues. The entry retains the CDR3 DNA only, 39 bases that are in frame from base 1. CDR1 LGHNA and CDR2 YNFKEQ are derived from the germline V gene.